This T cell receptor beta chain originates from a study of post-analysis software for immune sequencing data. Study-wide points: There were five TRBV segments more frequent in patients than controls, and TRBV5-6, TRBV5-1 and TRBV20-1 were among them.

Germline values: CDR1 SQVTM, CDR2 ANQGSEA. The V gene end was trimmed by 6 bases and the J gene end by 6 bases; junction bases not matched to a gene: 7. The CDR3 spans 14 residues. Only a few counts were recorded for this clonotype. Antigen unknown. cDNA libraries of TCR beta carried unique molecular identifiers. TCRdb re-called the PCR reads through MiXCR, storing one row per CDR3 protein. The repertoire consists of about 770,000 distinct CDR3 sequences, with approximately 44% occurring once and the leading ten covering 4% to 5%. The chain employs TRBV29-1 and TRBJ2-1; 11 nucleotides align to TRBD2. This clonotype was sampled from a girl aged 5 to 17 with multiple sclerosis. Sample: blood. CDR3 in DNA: TGCAGCGTGTACACTAGCGGGAGTTTCAATGAGCAGTTCTTC. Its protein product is CSVYTSGSFNEQFF.